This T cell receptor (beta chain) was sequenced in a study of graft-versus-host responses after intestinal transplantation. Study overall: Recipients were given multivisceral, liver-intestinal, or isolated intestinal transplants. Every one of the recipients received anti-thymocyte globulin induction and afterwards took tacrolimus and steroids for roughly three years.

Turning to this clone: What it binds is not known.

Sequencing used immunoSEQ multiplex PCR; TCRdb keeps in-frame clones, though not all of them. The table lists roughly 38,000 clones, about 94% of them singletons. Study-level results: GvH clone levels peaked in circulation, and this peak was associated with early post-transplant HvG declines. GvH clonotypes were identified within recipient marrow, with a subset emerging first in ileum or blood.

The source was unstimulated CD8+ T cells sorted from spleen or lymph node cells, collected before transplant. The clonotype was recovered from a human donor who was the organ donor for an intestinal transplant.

The CDR3 bases are TGTGCCAGCAGCGTTGTAGCGGGAGGGCCCGGGGAGCTGTTTTTT. Protein: CASSVVAGGPGELFF. The V gene is TRBV9, the J gene TRBJ2-2, with 11 bases fitting TRBD2. Unmatched junction bases numbered 3, after V lost 2 bases and J lost 6 bases. Germline-derived CDR1 and CDR2 are SGDLS and YYNGEE. CDR3 length: 15 amino acids.